A single sample gave rise to the 5 T cell receptor beta chains below, sequenced in a study of T cells in Graves' hyperthyroidism and ophthalmopathy. The TCR beta CDR3 regions underwent amplification using RNA transcripts as the source. HTBI primers were employed in a first-round RT-PCR of the TCR CDR3. TCRdb redid the calling of the multiplex PCR reads with MiXCR, one entry per CDR3 protein. Of about 500,000 distinct CDR3 sequences listed, over 15% are singletons. Material: blood. Receptors were obtained from a woman aged 18-29 years with Graves' ophthalmopathy.

This clonotype has more than one count but fewer than ten. The chain is built from TRBV5-1 and TRBJ1-5; no definite D call. This CDR3 is built from 15 residues. Germline CDR1 reads SGHRS; CDR2 reads YFSETQ. V was shortened by 0 bases and J by 10 bases, with 17 bases between the two germline ends. Here the CDR3 DNA reads TGCGCCAGCAGCTTGGACCCCCGAGACGAGCTCCCCCAGCATTTT. Translating gives CASSLDPRDELPQHF.

This clonotype was seen repeatedly, ten times or more. The V and J genes are TRBV7-2 and TRBJ2-1, with a tentative D call TRBD2 (6 bases). CDR1 is SGHTA and CDR2 is FQGNSA in the germline V gene. The CDR3 totals 14 residues. V gave up 5 bases and J gave up 8 bases, with 16 bases separating them. In nucleotides, the CDR3 is TGTGCCAGCAGCCAGTGGAGGGTTTTCGATGAGCAGTTCTTC. Amino acids: CASSQWRVFDEQFF.

This clonotype came up a few times. CDR3: CSATRERTGRTGELFF. CDR3 bases: TGCAGTGCTACCCGAGAAAGGACAGGGCGAACCGGGGAGCTGTTTTTT. The genes are TRBV20-1 and TRBJ2-2, with TRBD1 matching over 8 bases. This CDR3 has 16 amino acids. Trimming at V came to 4 bases and at J to 5 bases, leaving 12 bases not matched to a gene. CDR1 and CDR2 (germline): DFQATT, SNEGSKA (reference sequence).

Ten or more counts support this clonotype. CDR3 nucleotides: TGTGCCAGCAGGCGTCGGGGTGATTCCTACGAGCAGTACTTC. Its protein is CASRRRGDSYEQYF. The chain links TRBV12-3 or TRBV12-4 to TRBJ2-7; D possibly corresponds to TRBD2 (5 bases). This CDR3 contains 14 residues. V was shortened by 6 bases and J by 1 base, with 13 bases between the two germline ends.

This clonotype was picked up a small number of times. This chain links TRBV20-1 with TRBJ2-7; 13 nucleotides match TRBD2. CDR1 and CDR2 from the germline V gene are DFQATT and SNEGSKA (reference sequence). The CDR3 contains 16 residues. V gave up 3 bases and J gave up 0 bases; unmatched junction bases: 5. As DNA, the CDR3 is TGCAGTGCTAGGACTAGCGGGGGGACGAGCTCCTACGAGCAGTACTTC. Amino acid sequence: CSARTSGGTSSYEQYF.